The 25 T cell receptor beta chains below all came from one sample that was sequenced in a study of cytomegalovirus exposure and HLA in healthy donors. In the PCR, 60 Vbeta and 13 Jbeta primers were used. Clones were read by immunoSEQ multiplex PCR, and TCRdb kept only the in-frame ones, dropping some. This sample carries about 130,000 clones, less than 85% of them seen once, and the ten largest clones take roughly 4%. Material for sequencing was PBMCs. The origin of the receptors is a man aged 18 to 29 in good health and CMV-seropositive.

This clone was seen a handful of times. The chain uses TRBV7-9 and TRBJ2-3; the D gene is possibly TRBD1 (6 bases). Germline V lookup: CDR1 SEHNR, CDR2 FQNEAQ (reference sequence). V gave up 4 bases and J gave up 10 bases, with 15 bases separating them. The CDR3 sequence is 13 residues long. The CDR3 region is CASSSADRSAQYF. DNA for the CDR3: TGTGCCAGCAGCTCAGCCGACAGGTCGGCGCAGTATTTT.

In nucleotides, the CDR3 is TGCAGCGTGGGCAGGGGGCCCTACGAGCAGTACTTC. Residues: CSVGRGPYEQYF. The chain is built from TRBV29-1 and TRBJ2-7; TRBD1 matches at 8 bases. There are 12 residues in the CDR3. V was clipped by 6 bases and J by 2 bases; unmatched bases: 3. Germline values: CDR1 SQVTM, CDR2 ANQGSEA.

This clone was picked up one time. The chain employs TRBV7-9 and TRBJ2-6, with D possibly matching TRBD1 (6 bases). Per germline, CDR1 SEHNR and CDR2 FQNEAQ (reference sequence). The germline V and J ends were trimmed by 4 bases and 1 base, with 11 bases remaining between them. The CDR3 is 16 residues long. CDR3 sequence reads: CASSSHRASGANVLTF. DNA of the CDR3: TGTGCCAGCAGCTCCCACAGGGCGTCTGGGGCCAACGTCCTGACTTTC.

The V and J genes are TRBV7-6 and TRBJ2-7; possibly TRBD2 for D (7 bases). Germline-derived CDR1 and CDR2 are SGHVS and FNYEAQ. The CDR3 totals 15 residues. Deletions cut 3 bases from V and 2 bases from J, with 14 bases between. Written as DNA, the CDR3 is TGTGCCAGCAGCTTGGCCCGGGGGGCTCCCTACGAGCAGTACTTC. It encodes CASSLARGAPYEQYF.

The CDR3, as DNA: TGTGCCAGCAGCTTTGACAGAACAGATACGCAGTATTTT. It translates to CASSFDRTDTQYF. The rearrangement links TRBV7-9 to TRBJ2-3; D might be TRBD1 (5 bases). Trimming left V 3 bases short and J 3 bases short, with 7 bases between. The CDR3 runs to 13 residues. Germline CDR1 reads SEHNR; CDR2 reads FQNEAQ (reference sequence).

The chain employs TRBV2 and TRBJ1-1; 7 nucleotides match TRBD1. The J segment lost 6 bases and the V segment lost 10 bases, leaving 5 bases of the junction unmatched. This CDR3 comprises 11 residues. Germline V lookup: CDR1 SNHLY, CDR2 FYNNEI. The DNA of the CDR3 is TGTGCCACCCGGACAGGTCCTGAAGCTTTCTTT. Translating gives CATRTGPEAFF. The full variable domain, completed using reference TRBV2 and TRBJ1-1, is EPEVTQTPSHQVTQMGQEVILRCVPISNHLYFYWYRQILGQKVEFLVSFYNNEISEKSEIFDDQFSVERPDGSNFTLKIRSTKLEDSAMYFCATRTGPEAFFGQGTRLTVV.

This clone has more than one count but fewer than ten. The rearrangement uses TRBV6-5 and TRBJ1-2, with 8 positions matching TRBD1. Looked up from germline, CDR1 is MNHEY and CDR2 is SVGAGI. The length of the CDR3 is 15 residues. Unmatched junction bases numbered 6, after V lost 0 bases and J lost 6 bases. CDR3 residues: CASSYSLRGRDGYTF. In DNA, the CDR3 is TGTGCCAGCAGTTACTCTCTCAGGGGGCGTGATGGCTACACCTTC.

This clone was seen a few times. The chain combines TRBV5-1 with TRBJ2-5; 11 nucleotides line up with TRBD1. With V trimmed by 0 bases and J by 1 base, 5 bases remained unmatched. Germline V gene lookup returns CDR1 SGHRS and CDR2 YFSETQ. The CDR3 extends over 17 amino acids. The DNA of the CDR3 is TGCGCCAGCAGCTTGGCGCGGACAGGGGGCTTCCAAGAGACCCAGTACTTC. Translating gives CASSLARTGGFQETQYF.

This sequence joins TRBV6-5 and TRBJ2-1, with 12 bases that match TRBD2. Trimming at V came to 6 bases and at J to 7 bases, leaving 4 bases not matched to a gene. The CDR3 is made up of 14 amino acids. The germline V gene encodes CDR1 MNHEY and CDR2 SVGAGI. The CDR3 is CASRLAGGRNEQFF. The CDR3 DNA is TGTGCCAGCAGACTAGCGGGAGGAAGAAATGAGCAGTTCTTC.

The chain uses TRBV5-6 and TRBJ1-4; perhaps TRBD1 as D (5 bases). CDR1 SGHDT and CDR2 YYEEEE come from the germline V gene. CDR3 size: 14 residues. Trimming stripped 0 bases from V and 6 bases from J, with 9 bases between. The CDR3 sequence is CASSLDRLDEKLFF. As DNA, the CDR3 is TGTGCCAGCAGCTTGGACAGGTTGGATGAAAAACTGTTTTTT.

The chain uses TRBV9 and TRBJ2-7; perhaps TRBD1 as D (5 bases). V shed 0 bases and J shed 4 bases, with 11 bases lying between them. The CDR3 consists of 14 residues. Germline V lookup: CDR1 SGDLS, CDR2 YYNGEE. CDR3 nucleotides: TGTGCCAGCAGCGTAGGGGCAGGGTTATACGAGCAGTACTTC. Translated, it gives CASSVGAGLYEQYF.

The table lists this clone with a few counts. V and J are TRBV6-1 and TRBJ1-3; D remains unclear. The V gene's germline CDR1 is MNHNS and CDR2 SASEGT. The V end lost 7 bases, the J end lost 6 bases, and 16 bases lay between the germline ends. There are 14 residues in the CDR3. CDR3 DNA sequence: TGTGCCAGCAACCCTCGGGGTATTCCAAACACCATATATTTT. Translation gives CASNPRGIPNTIYF.

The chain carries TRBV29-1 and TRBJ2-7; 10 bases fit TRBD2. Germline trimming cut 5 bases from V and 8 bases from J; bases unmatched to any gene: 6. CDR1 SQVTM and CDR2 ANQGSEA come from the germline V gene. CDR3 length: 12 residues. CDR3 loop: CSVSGLAEQQYF. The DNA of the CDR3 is TGCAGCGTTTCTGGACTAGCGGAGCAGCAGTACTTC.

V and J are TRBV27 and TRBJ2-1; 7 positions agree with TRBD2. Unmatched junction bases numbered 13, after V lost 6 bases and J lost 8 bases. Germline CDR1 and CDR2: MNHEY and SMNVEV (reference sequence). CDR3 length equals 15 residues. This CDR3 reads CASRTLGGSTDEQFF. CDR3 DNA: TGTGCCAGCAGAACGCTAGGCGGGAGTACAGATGAGCAGTTCTTC.

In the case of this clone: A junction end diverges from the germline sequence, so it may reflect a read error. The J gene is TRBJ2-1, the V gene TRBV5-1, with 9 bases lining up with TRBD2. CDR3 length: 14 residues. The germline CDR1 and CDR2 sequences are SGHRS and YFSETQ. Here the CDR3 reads CASRLAGEKNEQFF. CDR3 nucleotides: TGCGCCAGCCGCTTAGCGGGAGAGAAGAATGAGCAGTTCTTC. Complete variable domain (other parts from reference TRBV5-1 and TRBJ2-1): KAGVTQTPRYLIKTRGQQVTLSCSPISGHRSVSWYQQTPGQGLQFLFEYFSETQRNKGNFPGRFSGRQFSNSRSEMNVSTLELGDSALYLCASRLAGEKNEQFFGPGTRLTVL.

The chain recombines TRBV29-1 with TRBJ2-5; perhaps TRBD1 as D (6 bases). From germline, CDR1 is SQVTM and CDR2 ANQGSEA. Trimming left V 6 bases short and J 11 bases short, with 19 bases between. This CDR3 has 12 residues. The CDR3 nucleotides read TGCAGCGTCTCTGGGACCGCAGGGGAGCAGTACTTC. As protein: CSVSGTAGEQYF.

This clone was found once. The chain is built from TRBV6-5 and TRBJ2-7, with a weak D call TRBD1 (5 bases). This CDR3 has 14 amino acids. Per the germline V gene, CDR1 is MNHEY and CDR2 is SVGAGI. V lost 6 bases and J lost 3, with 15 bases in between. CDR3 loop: CASSRGAFGYEQYF. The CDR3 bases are TGTGCCAGCAGCCGTGGGGCTTTCGGCTACGAGCAGTACTTC.

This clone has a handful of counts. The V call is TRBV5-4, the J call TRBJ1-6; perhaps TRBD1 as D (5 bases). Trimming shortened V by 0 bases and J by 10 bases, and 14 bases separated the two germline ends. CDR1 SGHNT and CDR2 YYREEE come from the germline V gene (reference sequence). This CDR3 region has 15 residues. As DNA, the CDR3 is TGTGCCAGCAGCTTGGATCCAGGGTCATGGTCACCCCTCCACTTT. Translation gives CASSLDPGSWSPLHF.

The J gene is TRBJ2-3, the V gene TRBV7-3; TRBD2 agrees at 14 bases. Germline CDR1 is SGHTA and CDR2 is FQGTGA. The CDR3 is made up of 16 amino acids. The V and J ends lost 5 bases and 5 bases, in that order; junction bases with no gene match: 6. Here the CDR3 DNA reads TGTGCCAGCAGCCCACGACTAGCGGGAGGGTTAGATACGCAGTATTTT. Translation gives CASSPRLAGGLDTQYF.

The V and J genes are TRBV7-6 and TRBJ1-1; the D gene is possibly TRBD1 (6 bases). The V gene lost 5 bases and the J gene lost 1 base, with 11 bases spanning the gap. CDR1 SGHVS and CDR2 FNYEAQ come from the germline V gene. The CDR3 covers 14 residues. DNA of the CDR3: TGTGCCAGCAGCCCCCGAGGGGGGAACACTGAAGCTTTCTTT. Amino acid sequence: CASSPRGGNTEAFF.

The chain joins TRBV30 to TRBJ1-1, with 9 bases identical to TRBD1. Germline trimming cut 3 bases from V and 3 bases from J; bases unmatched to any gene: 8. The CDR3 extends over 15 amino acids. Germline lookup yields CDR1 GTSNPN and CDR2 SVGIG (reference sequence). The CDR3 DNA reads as TGTGCCTGGAGCCCAACGACAGGGGGTTACACTGAAGCTTTCTTT. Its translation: CAWSPTTGGYTEAFF.

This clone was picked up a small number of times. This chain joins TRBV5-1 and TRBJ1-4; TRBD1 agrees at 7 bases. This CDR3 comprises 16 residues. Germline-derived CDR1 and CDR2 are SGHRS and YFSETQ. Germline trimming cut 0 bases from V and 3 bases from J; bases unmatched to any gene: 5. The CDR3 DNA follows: TGCGCCAGCAGCTTGGAGGGGCAGGGGGCTAATGAAAAACTGTTTTTT. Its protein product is CASSLEGQGANEKLFF.

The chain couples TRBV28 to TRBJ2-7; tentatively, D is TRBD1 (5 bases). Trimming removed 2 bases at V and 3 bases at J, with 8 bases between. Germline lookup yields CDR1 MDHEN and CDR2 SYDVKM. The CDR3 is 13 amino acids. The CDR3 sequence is CASSLDSFYEQYF. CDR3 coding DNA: TGTGCCAGCAGTTTAGACAGCTTCTACGAGCAGTACTTC.

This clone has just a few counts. The CDR3 coding sequence is TGTGCCAGCAGTTACTCGCTACGCCAGCCCCAGCATTTT. Its protein is CASSYSLRQPQHF. The chain uses TRBV6-5 and TRBJ1-5; the D is unclear. This CDR3 contains 13 residues. Germline values: CDR1 MNHEY, CDR2 SVGAGI. Trimming removed 0 bases from V and 7 bases from J, with 7 bases in between.

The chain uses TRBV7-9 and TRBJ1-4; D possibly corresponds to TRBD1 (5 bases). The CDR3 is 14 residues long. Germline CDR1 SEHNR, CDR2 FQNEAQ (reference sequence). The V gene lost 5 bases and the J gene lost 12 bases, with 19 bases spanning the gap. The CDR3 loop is CASSAGTARRELFF. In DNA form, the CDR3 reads TGTGCCAGCAGCGCGGGGACCGCCCGGAGGGAACTGTTTTTT. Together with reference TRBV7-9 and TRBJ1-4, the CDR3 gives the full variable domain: DTGVSQNPRHKITKRGQNVTFRCDPISEHNRLYWYRQTLGQGPEFLTYFQNEAQLEKSRLLSDRFSAERPKGSFSTLEIQRTEQGDSAMYLCASSAGTARRELFFGSGTQLSVL.